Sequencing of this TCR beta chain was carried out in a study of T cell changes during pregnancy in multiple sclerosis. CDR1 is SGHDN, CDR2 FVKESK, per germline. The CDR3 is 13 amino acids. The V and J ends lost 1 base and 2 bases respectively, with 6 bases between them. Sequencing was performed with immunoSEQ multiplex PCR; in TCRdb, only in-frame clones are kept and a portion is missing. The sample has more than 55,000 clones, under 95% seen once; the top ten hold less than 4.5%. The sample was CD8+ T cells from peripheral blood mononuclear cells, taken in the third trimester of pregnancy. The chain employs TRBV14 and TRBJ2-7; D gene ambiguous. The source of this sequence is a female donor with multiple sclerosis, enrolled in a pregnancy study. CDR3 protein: CASSQGATYEQYF. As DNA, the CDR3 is TGTGCCAGCAGCCAAGGCGCAACCTACGAGCAGTACTTC.